The clone carrying this T cell receptor beta chain was seen a single time. Germline CDR1 SGHRS, CDR2 YFSETQ. The CDR3 consists of 12 residues. After removal of 4 bases from V and 10 bases from J, the junction contained 6 bases not matched to a gene. This record comes from a study of T cell changes during pregnancy in multiple sclerosis. Sequencing was performed with immunoSEQ multiplex PCR; in TCRdb, only in-frame clones are kept and a portion is missing. This sample yields 43,000 or so clones, of which 70% to 90% are seen a single time; around 1.9% belongs to the top ten. The sample consisted of peripheral blood, taken in the first trimester of pregnancy. The V gene is TRBV5-1, the J gene TRBJ1-1, with TRBD1 identical over 8 bases. The sequence was obtained from a female donor with multiple sclerosis, enrolled in a pregnancy study. CDR3 residues: CASSPGQGGAFF. In DNA form, the CDR3 reads TGCGCCAGCAGCCCTGGACAGGGTGGAGCTTTCTTT.